This T cell receptor (beta chain) was identified during a study of blood T cell repertoires in COVID-19. Assay used: immunoSEQ multiplex PCR; TCRdb lists only in-frame clones, some missing. Of under 500,000 clones listed, around nine tenths are singletons. The clonotype originates from a woman under 30 with acute COVID-19. The sample comprised PBMCs or T cells enriched from blood (not recorded which).

CDR3 protein: CASSLGQAQHF. The CDR3 bases are TGTGCCAGCAGCCTTGGACAGGCCCAGCATTTT. The chain employs TRBV7-2 and TRBJ1-5, with 7 nucleotides matching TRBD1. This CDR3 contains 11 residues. J lost 11 bases, V lost 5 bases, and 3 bases had no gene match. Germline V gene sequence: CDR1 SGHTA, CDR2 FQGNSA.